Each of the 10 T cell receptor beta chains below was sequenced from the same sample in a study of T cell repertoires in cytomegalovirus infection. No antigen has been assigned to these receptors. Using its own MiXCR run on the reads, TCRdb lists one record per CDR3 protein. The sample yields approximately 990,000 distinct CDR3 sequences, about a third seen once. The sequencing used cultured CD8+ T cells from PBMCs, collected from culture after CMV antigen stimulation. The receptor set was obtained from a human donor in good health (CMV status not recorded). Some clones in this sample may be carry-over from other donors' samples.

This clonotype was picked up many times. The chain carries TRBV27 and TRBJ2-5; D gene unclear. The germline V gene has CDR1 MNHEY and CDR2 SMNVEV (reference sequence). Trimming took 3 bases from V and 0 from J, leaving 8 bases between them. The CDR3 sequence is 14 residues long. This chain's CDR3 is CASSLLGYQETQYF. CDR3 nucleotides: TGTGCCAGCAGTTTGCTCGGGTACCAAGAGACCCAGTACTTC.

This rearrangement joins TRBV5-6 to TRBJ1-2; 7 nucleotides align to TRBD1. This CDR3 comprises 14 residues. With V trimmed by 0 bases and J by 6 bases, 5 bases remained unmatched. Per germline, CDR1 SGHDT and CDR2 YYEEEE. The CDR3 coding sequence is TGTGCCAGCAGCTTGGCCCCGGGGACAGATGGCTACACCTTC. This sequence encodes CASSLAPGTDGYTF.

This clonotype was seen more than once but under ten times. The chain carries TRBV19 and TRBJ1-2; possible D gene TRBD1, 6 bases. Germline V CDR1 and CDR2: LNHDA, SQIVND (reference sequence). CDR3 length: 14 amino acids. Trimming took off 2 bases at V and 4 bases at J, with 11 bases between the two ends. CDR3 loop: CASSIQGGGYGYTF. CDR3 in DNA: TGTGCCAGTAGTATACAGGGAGGGGGCTATGGCTACACCTTC.

The gene calls are TRBV27 and TRBJ1-6; D gene unclear. Trimming took 0 bases from V and 8 from J, leaving 20 bases between them. The CDR3 extends over 18 amino acids. Germline assignment: CDR1 MNHEY and CDR2 SMNVEV (reference sequence). The CDR3 coding sequence is TGTGCCAGCAGTTTATCGATGGAGGGAAATAGCCTTGATTCACCCCTCCACTTT. Translated, it gives CASSLSMEGNSLDSPLHF.

This clonotype was seen repeatedly, ten times or more. The chain links TRBV7-8 to TRBJ1-4, with D uncertain. Germline-derived CDR1 and CDR2 are SGHVS and FQNEAQ. The CDR3 loop spans 15 amino acids. V was trimmed by 1 base and J by 8 bases, leaving 14 bases between them. The CDR3 here is CASSLGAPLGEKLFF. The CDR3 nucleotides read TGTGCCAGCAGCTTAGGCGCGCCCTTGGGGGAAAAACTGTTTTTT.

This clonotype was detected only a few times. This clone may be a read error of a much larger clone one base away. The chain carries TRBV7-9 and TRBJ1-2; 7 bases agree with TRBD1. Germline CDR1 is SEHNR and CDR2 is FQNEAQ (reference sequence). V shed 2 bases, J shed 4 bases, and the junction held 7 bases outside the gene matches. The CDR3 totals 15 residues. DNA for the CDR3: TGTGCCAGCAGCTTATCCCCGGGACAGATCTATGGCTACACCTTC. It specifies CASSLSPGQIYGYTF.

The chain uses TRBV7-6 and TRBJ2-5; D is ambiguous. The V end was cut by 5 bases, the J end by 1 base, with 14 bases between. This CDR3 contains 15 residues. The germline V gene encodes CDR1 SGHVS and CDR2 FNYEAQ. The CDR3 loop reads CASSPGWALQETQYF. The CDR3 DNA sequence: TGTGCCAGCAGCCCAGGCTGGGCCCTCCAAGAGACCCAGTACTTC. The whole variable domain, remainder taken from reference TRBV7-6 and TRBJ2-5, is GAGVSQSPRYKVTKRGQDVALRCDPISGHVSLYWYRQALGQGPEFLTYFNYEAQQDKSGLPNDRFSAERPEGSISTLTIQRTEQRDSAMYRCASSPGWALQETQYFGPGTRLLVL.

This clonotype occurred once. This may be a read error: a much more frequent sequence differs by one nucleotide. V gene TRBV7-2 combines with J gene TRBJ2-1; D tentatively fits TRBD1 or TRBD2 (5 bases each). The CDR3 is 15 amino acids. Germline V CDR1 and CDR2: SGHTA, FQGNSA. CDR3 residues: CVSSASGTKDNEQFF. The CDR3 DNA sequence: TGTGTCAGCAGCGCCTCCGGGACGAAAGACAATGAGCAGTTCTTC.

V usage is TRBV4-3 and J usage is TRBJ2-6; 7 bases match TRBD1. The CDR3 totals 16 residues. Looked up from germline, CDR1 is LGHNA and CDR2 is YSLEER. V shed 3 bases and J 2 bases; nucleotides not matched to a gene: 4. The CDR3 nucleotides read TGCGCCAGCAGCCAGGATACAGGGGCTGGGGCCAACGTCCTGACTTTC. Protein: CASSQDTGAGANVLTF.

The chain has TRBV5-1 and TRBJ2-7, with TRBD1 matching over 7 bases. V was clipped by 3 bases and J by 5 bases; unmatched bases: 5. The CDR3 consists of 13 residues. Germline V gene sequence: CDR1 SGHRS, CDR2 YFSETQ. The CDR3 coding sequence is TGCGCCAGCAGCTCGGGACAGCCCCACGAGCAGTACTTC. Protein sequence: CASSSGQPHEQYF. The variable domain in full, with the rest retrieved from reference TRBV5-1 and TRBJ2-7, is KAGVTQTPRYLIKTRGQQVTLSCSPISGHRSVSWYQQTPGQGLQFLFEYFSETQRNKGNFPGRFSGRQFSNSRSEMNVSTLELGDSALYLCASSSGQPHEQYFGPGTRLTVT.